This T cell receptor (beta chain) was sequenced during a study of blood T cell repertoires in COVID-19. At the level of the study: Specimens from acute and convalescent COVID-19 originated in the United States, Italy and Spain. T cells, B-cell-depleted T cells, or PBMCs provided the cDNA or gDNA that served as material.

V was clipped by 2 bases and J by 6 bases, with 7 bases between them. The CDR3 sequence is 13 residues long. Per the germline V gene, CDR1 is SGHTA and CDR2 is FQGNSA. Original processing notes: Quantification of nucleated cells was approximated via reference gene primer amplification. Using immunoSEQ multiplex PCR, the repertoire was profiled, and TCRdb retains in-frame clones only, with some absent. The V and J calls and clone size are taken from that table; D and trimming were inferred from the DNA. The sample holds roughly 140,000 clones, around 84% seen once. The V call is TRBV7-2, the J call TRBJ1-4; D might be TRBD1 (5 bases). Sequences were obtained from peripheral blood. The origin of this receptor is a woman aged 45-65 years with acute or convalescent COVID-19. The CDR3 region is CASSLSRDEKLFF. Here the CDR3 DNA reads TGTGCCAGCAGCTTAAGCAGGGATGAAAAACTGTTTTTT.